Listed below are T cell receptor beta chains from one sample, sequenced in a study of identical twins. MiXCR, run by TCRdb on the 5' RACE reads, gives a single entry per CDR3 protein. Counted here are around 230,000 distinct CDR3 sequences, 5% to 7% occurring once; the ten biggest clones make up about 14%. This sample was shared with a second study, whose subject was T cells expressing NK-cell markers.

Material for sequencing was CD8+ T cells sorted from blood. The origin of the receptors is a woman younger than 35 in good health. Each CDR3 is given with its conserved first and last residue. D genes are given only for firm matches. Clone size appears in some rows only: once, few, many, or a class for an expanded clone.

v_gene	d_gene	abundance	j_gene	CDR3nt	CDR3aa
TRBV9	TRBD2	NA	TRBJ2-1	TGTGCCAGCAGCGCTCCCCGACTAGCGGGGGGGAATGAGCAGTTCTTC	CASSAPRLAGGNEQFF
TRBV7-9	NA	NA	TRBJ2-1	TGTGCCAGCAGCCCTCGGGCCAATGAGCAGTTCTTC	CASSPRANEQFF
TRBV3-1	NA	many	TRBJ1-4	TGTGCCAGCAGCCCGATAAAAGGGGGGTCGGCTCAAACCCTGGATGAAAAACTGTTTTTT	CASSPIKGGSAQTLDEKLFF
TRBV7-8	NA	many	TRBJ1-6	TGTGCCAGCAGCCCGAGGGGGGGGCTCGGCGCTCTAAATTCACCCCTCCACTTT	CASSPRGGLGALNSPLHF
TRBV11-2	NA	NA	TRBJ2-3	TGTGCCAGCAGCTTAGAGGAGCGTACGCAGTATTTT	CASSLEERTQYF
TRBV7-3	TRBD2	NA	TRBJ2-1	TGTGCCAGCAGCTCCCCCGGGGGGAGCGGGGCGAGCTCCTACAATGAGCAGTTCTTC	CASSSPGGSGASSYNEQFF
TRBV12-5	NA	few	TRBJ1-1	TGTGCTAGTCCTACTATGCGGGCAGCCCCAGGGAACACTGAAGCTTTCTTT	CASPTMRAAPGNTEAFF
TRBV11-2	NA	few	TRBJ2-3	TGTGCCAGCAGCTCTGACCTATATTTACCGAAAAGGACAGATACGCAGTATTTT	CASSSDLYLPKRTDTQYF
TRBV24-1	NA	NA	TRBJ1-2	TGTGCCACCAGCGGCGGTGGGGTAGGCTACGGCTACACCTTC	CATSGGGVGYGYTF
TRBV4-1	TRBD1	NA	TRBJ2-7	TGCGCCAGCAGCCAAGATTTCCGACAGGGGTTTTACGAGCAGTACTTC	CASSQDFRQGFYEQYF
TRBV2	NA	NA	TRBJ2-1	TGTGCCAGCAGTCCGAGACAGGGCGGGATTTACAATGAGCAGTTCTTC	CASSPRQGGIYNEQFF
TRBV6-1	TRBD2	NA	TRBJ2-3	TGTGCCAGCAGTGCCCGAGCGGGGTTTAGCACAGATACGCAGTATTTT	CASSARAGFSTDTQYF
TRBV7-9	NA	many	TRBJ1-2	TGTGCCAGCAGCTTTAGCGATAACTATGGCTACACCTTC	CASSFSDNYGYTF
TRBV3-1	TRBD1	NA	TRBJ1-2	TGTGCCAGCAGCCCCACGACAGGGGGAGGCTATGGCTACACCTTC	CASSPTTGGGYGYTF
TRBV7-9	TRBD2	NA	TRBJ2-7	TGTGCCAGCAGCTCCCCCGGACTAGCGGGAGGATCCTACGAGCAGTACTTC	CASSSPGLAGGSYEQYF
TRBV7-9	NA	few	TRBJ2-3	TGTGCCAGCGGGGGGGCCAGCACAGATACGCAGTATTTT	CASGGASTDTQYF
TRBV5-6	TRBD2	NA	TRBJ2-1	TGTGCCAGCAGCCCCGGGACTACCGAGCAGTTCTTC	CASSPGTTEQFF
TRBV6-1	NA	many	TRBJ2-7	TGTGCCAGCAGTGAAGATCGGCCCAGATACTACGAGCAGTACTTC	CASSEDRPRYYEQYF
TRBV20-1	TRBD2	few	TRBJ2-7	TGCAGTGCTCCCAAGGGAGCGGGGCCTTCCTACGAGCAGTACTTC	CSAPKGAGPSYEQYF
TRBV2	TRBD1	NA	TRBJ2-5	TGTGCCAGCAGCGCTACCGGGACAGCTTTCCAAGAGACCCAGTACTTC	CASSATGTAFQETQYF
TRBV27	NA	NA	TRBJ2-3	TGTGCCAGCAGTTGGGACTTCGTCACAGATACGCAGTATTTT	CASSWDFVTDTQYF
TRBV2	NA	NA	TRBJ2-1	TGTGCCAGCAGCGGACCCGACTCCTACAATGAGCAGTTCTTC	CASSGPDSYNEQFF
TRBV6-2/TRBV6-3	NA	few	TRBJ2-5	TGTGCCAGCAGTTACTCTCAGGGAATATTGGAAGAGACCCAGTACTTC	CASSYSQGILEETQYF
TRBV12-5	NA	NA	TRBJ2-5	TGTGCTAGTGGTTTGGTCACCCATGAGGCTAGCGTTGGAGAGACCCAGTACTTC	CASGLVTHEASVGETQYF
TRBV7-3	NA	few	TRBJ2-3	TGTGCCAGCAGCTTGATTAGCACAGATACGCAGTATTTT	CASSLISTDTQYF
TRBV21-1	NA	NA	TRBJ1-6	TGTGCCAGCAGCAAAGTGGAAACTCCAGGGATCTTCGATAATTCACCCCTCCACTTT	CASSKVETPGIFDNSPLHF
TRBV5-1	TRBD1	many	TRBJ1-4	TGCGCCAGCAGCTCCGTTGGTACAGGGGCGCCTAATGAAAAACTGTTTTTT	CASSSVGTGAPNEKLFF
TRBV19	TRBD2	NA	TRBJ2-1	TGTGCCAGTAGTTCAGCGGGGGGCCTTAGTGAGCAGTTCTTC	CASSSAGGLSEQFF
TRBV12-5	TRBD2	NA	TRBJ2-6	TGTGCTAGTGGCGTAACTAGCGGAGATACTGGGGCCAACGTCCTGACTTTC	CASGVTSGDTGANVLTF
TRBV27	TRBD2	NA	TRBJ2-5	TGTGCCAGCAGTTTCTCCTCTAGCGGGAGGGTTGGCCAAGAGACCCAGTACTTC	CASSFSSSGRVGQETQYF
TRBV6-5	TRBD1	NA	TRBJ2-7	TGTGCCAGCAGTTCAGGGGGTTATGGTCGCGAGCAGTACTTC	CASSSGGYGREQYF
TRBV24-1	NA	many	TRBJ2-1	TGTGCCACCAGTGAGGAGGGATATGAGCAGTTCTTC	CATSEEGYEQFF
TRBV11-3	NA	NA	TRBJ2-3	TGTGCCAGCAGATCCTTTGGGGACTCTACAGATACGCAGTATTTT	CASRSFGDSTDTQYF
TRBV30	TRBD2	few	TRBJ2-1	TGTGCCTGGATTGATGTGGGAGGGCAGCAGTTCTTC	CAWIDVGGQQFF
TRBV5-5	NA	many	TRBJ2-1	TGTGCCAGCAGCTTTACCGAGAATGAGCAGTTCTTC	CASSFTENEQFF
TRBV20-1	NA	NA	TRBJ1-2	TGCAGTGCTAGAGATGTGGGGACCTATGGCTACACCTTC	CSARDVGTYGYTF
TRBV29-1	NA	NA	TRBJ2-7	TGCAGCGTTGGAAGGGACACTTACTACGAGCAGTACTTC	CSVGRDTYYEQYF
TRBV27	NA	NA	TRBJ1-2	TGTGCCAGCAGTTCACCCGACCGGGACAAAGGGGGAATGATTGGCTACACCTTC	CASSSPDRDKGGMIGYTF
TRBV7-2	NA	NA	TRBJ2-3	TGTGCCAGCAGCTTAACCCAAGGCAGTTTGAGCACAGATACGCAGTATTTT	CASSLTQGSLSTDTQYF
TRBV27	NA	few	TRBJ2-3	TGTGCCAGCACACCAAATAGTCTTGGACCCCTCTACACAGATACGCAGTATTTT	CASTPNSLGPLYTDTQYF
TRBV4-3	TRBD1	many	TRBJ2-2	TGCGCCAGCAGCCAAGAGTCCGGGACAGGCGACGCCGGGGAGCTGTTTTTT	CASSQESGTGDAGELFF
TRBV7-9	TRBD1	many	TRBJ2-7	TGTGCCAGCAGCCCAAGACAGGGGGCGGGTGAGCAGTACTTC	CASSPRQGAGEQYF
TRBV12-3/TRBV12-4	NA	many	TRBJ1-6	TGTGCCAGCAGTCACGGGACGGCCCATTCACCCCTCCACTTT	CASSHGTAHSPLHF
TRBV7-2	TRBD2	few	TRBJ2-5	TGTGCCAGCAGCTTACTAGCGGGAGGGCCCGCAGAGACCCAGTACTTC	CASSLLAGGPAETQYF
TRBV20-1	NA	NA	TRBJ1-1	TGCAGTGCTCCTAAGGGGGGATTAGCTTTCTTT	CSAPKGGLAFF
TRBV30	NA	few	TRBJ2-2	TGTGCCTGGAGTGTATTCTCCGGGGAGCTGTTTTTT	CAWSVFSGELFF
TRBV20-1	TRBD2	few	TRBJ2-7	TGCAGTGCTAGTTCGGTGAGCGGGGAATCCTACGAGCAGTACTTC	CSASSVSGESYEQYF
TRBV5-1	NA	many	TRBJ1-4	TGCGCCAGCAGCTTGAACCCGTCAACTAATGAAAAACTGTTTTTT	CASSLNPSTNEKLFF
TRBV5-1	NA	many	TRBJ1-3	TGCGCCTCTTCGTGGATGGGGGCTGGAAACACCATATATTTT	CASSWMGAGNTIYF
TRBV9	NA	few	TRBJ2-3	TGTGCCAGCAGCGTAGGGCGGGGACGCGACACAGATACGCAGTATTTT	CASSVGRGRDTDTQYF
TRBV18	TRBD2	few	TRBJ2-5	TGTGCCAGCTCACCCGCGACTAGCCGACAAGAGACCCAGTACTTC	CASSPATSRQETQYF
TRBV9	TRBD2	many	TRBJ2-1	TGTGCCAGCAGCCCCGGGACTAGCGATCACAATGAGCAGTTCTTC	CASSPGTSDHNEQFF
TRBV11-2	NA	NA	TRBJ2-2	TGTGCCAGCAGCTTAGCCCTAGCGAACACCGGGGAGCTGTTTTTT	CASSLALANTGELFF
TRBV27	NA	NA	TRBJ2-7	TGTGCCAGCAGCCCTGGGCGGAACTCCTACGAGCAGTACTTC	CASSPGRNSYEQYF